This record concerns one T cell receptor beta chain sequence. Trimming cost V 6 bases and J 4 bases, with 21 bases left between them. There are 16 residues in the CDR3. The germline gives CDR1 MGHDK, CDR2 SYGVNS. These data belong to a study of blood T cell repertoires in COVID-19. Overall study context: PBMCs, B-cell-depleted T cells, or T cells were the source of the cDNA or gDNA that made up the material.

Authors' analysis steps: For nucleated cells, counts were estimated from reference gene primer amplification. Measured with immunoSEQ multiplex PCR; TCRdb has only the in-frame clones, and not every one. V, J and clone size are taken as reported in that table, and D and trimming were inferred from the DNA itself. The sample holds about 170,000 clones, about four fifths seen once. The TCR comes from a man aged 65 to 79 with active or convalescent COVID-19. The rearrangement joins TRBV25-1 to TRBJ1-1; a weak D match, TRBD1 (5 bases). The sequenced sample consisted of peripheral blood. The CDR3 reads CASSPPGLGRATEAFF. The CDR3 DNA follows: TGTGCCAGCAGCCCTCCGGGACTGGGCCGGGCCACTGAAGCTTTCTTT.